The sequence of this T cell receptor beta chain was determined in a study of blood T cells in healthy people across ages. A second PCR, run for about 6 to 12 cycles, used a sample-barcoded 5' primer plus a J-beta primer mix. A single record per CDR3 protein comes from TCRdb applying MiXCR to the 5' RACE reads. The sample gives 1.2 million to 1.5 million distinct CDR3 sequences, around 59% of which show up once; roughly 7% is in the top ten. The V end was cut by 0 bases, the J end by 10 bases, with 7 bases between. Germline CDR1 LGHNA, CDR2 YNFKEQ. The CDR3 length is 12 residues. This clonotype originated in a young man in good health. The chain couples TRBV4-2 to TRBJ2-1; D not certain. The sample taken for sequencing was blood. In DNA, the CDR3 is TGTGCCAGCAGCCAAGATTTGGAGGAGCAGTTCTTC. Translating it yields CASSQDLEEQFF.